The rows below give T cell receptor beta chains drawn from one sample of a study of blood T cell repertoires in COVID-19. TCRdb's table, derived via immunoSEQ multiplex PCR, lists solely in-frame clones and lacks some. The sample records roughly 500,000 clones, 75% to 90% being singletons. Sample: peripheral blood. The receptor source for this set is a man between 18 and 29 years old with COVID-19, enrolled during active disease. The CDR3 runs from the conserved cysteine through the conserved F or W. The D gene is left open where the match is weak. Not every row has a clone size; where given, it reads once, few, many or a size class.

j_gene | v_gene | d_gene | abundance | CDR3aa | CDR3nt
TRBJ2-7 | TRBV5-6 | NA | few | CASSLDPRVGRYPYEQYF | TGTGCCAGCAGCTTGGATCCCAGGGTCGGGAGATATCCCTACGAGCAGTACTTC
TRBJ1-4 | TRBV6-6 | TRBD1 | NA | CASSWGTGGREKLFF | TGTGCCAGCAGTTGGGGGACAGGGGGTAGAGAAAAACTGTTTTTT
TRBJ2-5 | TRBV18 | TRBD1 | NA | CASSPPSGGETQYF | TGTGCCAGCTCACCACCCTCAGGGGGAGAGACCCAGTACTTC
TRBJ1-5 | TRBV14 | TRBD1 | NA | CASTPGQGGNQPQHF | TGTGCCAGCACCCCGGGACAGGGTGGCAATCAGCCCCAGCATTTT
TRBJ2-1 | TRBV19 | TRBD2 | NA | CASSMVLKAGRNEQFF | TGTGCCAGTAGTATGGTTCTGAAAGCGGGGCGCAATGAGCAGTTCTTC
TRBJ1-1 | TRBV27 | TRBD1 | NA | CASSFTINRGRRNTEAFF | TGTGCCAGCAGTTTCACCATTAACAGGGGGCGAAGGAACACTGAAGCTTTCTTT
TRBJ2-5 | TRBV2 | NA | NA | CAMESAGQETQYF | TGTGCAATGGAATCGGCGGGGCAAGAGACCCAGTACTTC
TRBJ1-6 | TRBV6-5 | TRBD1 | NA | CASSNRGGDSPLHF | TGTGCCAGCAGTAACAGGGGAGGAGATTCACCCCTCCACTTT
TRBJ2-7 | TRBV6-5 | NA | NA | CASSYSSTAALAF | TGTGCCAGCAGTTACTCGAGTACCGCGGCCTTGGCCTTC
TRBJ1-1 | TRBV15 | NA | NA | CATSRDTVLRQVNTEAFF | TGTGCCACCAGCAGAGATACGGTGCTCCGGCAGGTGAACACTGAAGCTTTCTTT
TRBJ2-3 | TRBV5-4 | NA | once | CASSSLKLEAPDTQYF | TGTGCCAGCAGCTCGTTGAAGCTAGAGGCCCCAGATACGCAGTATTTT
TRBJ2-7 | TRBV6-5 | TRBD1 | few | CASSPGTGVFVEQYF | TGTGCCAGCAGCCCCGGGACAGGGGTGTTTGTCGAGCAGTACTTC